Sequencing of this T cell receptor beta chain was carried out in a study of blood T cell repertoires in COVID-19. Study summary: The analysed material was cDNA or gDNA that came from T cells, B-cell-depleted T cells, or PBMCs.

Clones were read by immunoSEQ multiplex PCR, and TCRdb kept only the in-frame ones, dropping some. Of hundreds of thousands of clones listed, more than 90% were seen once; the top ten hold 2.6%. Material: PBMCs or T cells enriched from blood (not recorded which). The origin of this receptor is a man in his 60s who had recovered from COVID-19.

The CDR3 DNA sequence: TGCGCCAGCAGCTTGAGATTGGGGCAGAGGGAGACCCAGTACTTC. Amino acid sequence: CASSLRLGQRETQYF. This chain connects TRBV5-1 to TRBJ2-5, with a weak D call TRBD1 (5 bases). CDR3 size: 15 residues. Germline V CDR1 and CDR2: SGHRS, YFSETQ. With 1 base removed from V and 5 bases from J, the gap between germline ends came to 15 bases.